This T cell receptor (beta chain) was recovered during a study of monozygotic twins with inflammatory bowel disease. One entry per CDR3 protein, without DNA, is what TCRdb gives after re-calling the 5' RACE reads. Recorded for this sample: around 400,000 distinct CDR3 sequences. Germline-derived CDR1 and CDR2 are KGHSH and LQKENI. The CDR3 is 16 residues long. Sequencing used blood. The chain employs TRBV18 and TRBJ2-4; the TCRdb call, TRBD1, lacks DNA for checking. The sequence was obtained from a human donor with ulcerative colitis or Crohn's disease, or a healthy co-twin of an affected twin (not recorded which). CDR3: CASSPPTGEAKNIQYF.